This TCR beta chain is from a study of radiotherapy plus CTLA-4 blockade in lung cancer. Turning to the study itself: There were objective responses in 15% to 20% of patients, and over 30% had disease control. Study findings and constraints: TCR clones from tumors expanded in blood after radiotherapy plus ipilimumab.

Worth noting for this clone: The target antigen is unknown.

Assay used: immunoSEQ multiplex PCR; TCRdb lists only in-frame clones, some missing. Found here are about 60,000 clones, around 74% of them singletons; the top ten hold about 8.9%. Sequencing used peripheral blood, obtained from a patient treated with radiotherapy plus ipilimumab. This clonotype originated in a human donor with non-small cell lung cancer whose response to radiotherapy plus ipilimumab could not be evaluated.

CDR3 DNA: TGTGCCAGGGGGGCCGTACACACCGGGGAGCTGTTTTTT. Amino acids: CARGAVHTGELFF. The chain carries TRBV7-2 and TRBJ2-2, with D tentatively TRBD1 (6 bases). V lost 9 bases and J lost 3, with 11 bases in between. Germline V gives CDR1 SGHTA, CDR2 FQGNSA. CDR3 length: 13 amino acids.